The T cell receptor (beta chain) described here comes from a study of T-cell memory formation after mild COVID-19. TCRdb ran MiXCR on the 5' RACE reads and lists one entry per CDR3 protein. Of approximately 490,000 distinct CDR3 sequences listed, over 20% were seen once; the top ten hold roughly an eighth. The length of the CDR3 is 17 residues. The germline V gene encodes CDR1 LGHNA and CDR2 YNFKEQ. Trimming removed 2 bases at V and 4 bases at J, with 21 bases between. Sequenced: PBMCs or a T cell subset sorted from them (not recorded which). This TCR was recovered from an adult woman who had mild COVID-19 (a few samples of this study predate the infection). Cell type and time point are not known. The rearrangement links TRBV4-2 to TRBJ2-7; the D is unclear. The CDR3 nucleotides read TGTGCCAGCAGCCAACCACTTGGCGACTTCGGCTTATACGAGCAGTACTTC. It codes for CASSQPLGDFGLYEQYF.